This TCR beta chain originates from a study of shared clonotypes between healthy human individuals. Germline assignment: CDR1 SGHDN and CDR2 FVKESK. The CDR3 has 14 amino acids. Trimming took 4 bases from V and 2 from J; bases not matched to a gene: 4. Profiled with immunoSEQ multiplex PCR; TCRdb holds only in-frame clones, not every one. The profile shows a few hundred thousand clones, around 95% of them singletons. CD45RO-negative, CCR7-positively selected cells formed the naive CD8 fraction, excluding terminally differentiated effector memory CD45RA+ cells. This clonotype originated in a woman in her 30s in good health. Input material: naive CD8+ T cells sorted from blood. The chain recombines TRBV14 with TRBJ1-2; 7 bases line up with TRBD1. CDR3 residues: CASSLGTVNYGYTF. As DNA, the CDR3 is TGTGCCAGCAGCCTCGGGACAGTGAACTATGGCTACACCTTC. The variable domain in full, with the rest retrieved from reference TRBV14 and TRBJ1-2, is EAGVTQFPSHSVIEKGQTVTLRCDPISGHDNLYWYRRVMGKEIKFLLHFVKESKQDESGMPNNRFLAERTGGTYSTLKVQPAELEDSGVYFCASSLGTVNYGYTFGSGTRLTVV.